This TCR beta chain originates from a study of identical twins. As regards this clonotype: Its target is unknown.

The CDR3 extends over 13 amino acids. V lost 5 bases to trimming and J lost 3 bases, with 8 bases between them. TCRdb itself ran the 5' RACE reads through MiXCR, one entry per CDR3 protein. Among around 480,000 distinct CDR3 sequences listed, around 14% were seen once. General observations from the study: For cord blood, abundant beta clonotypes had fewer insertions, unlike memory repertoires, which showed none.

These data also featured in a second study, about yellow fever vaccine responses in identical twins.

The clonotype comes from a woman under 30 in good health. The chain joins TRBV12-3 or TRBV12-4 to TRBJ2-1; D might be TRBD1 (6 bases). Material for sequencing was CD4+ T cells sorted from blood. The CDR3 is CASSGDIYNEQFF. Here the CDR3 DNA reads TGTGCCAGCAGTGGGGACATCTACAATGAGCAGTTCTTC.